Listed below are T cell receptor beta chains from one sample, sequenced in a study of blood T cell repertoires in COVID-19. Assay used: immunoSEQ multiplex PCR; TCRdb lists only in-frame clones, some missing. The table includes under 300,000 clones, roughly 84% detected once. Sample: peripheral blood. All receptors come from a woman between 40 and 55 years old with active or convalescent COVID-19. Both conserved end residues are part of each CDR3. D genes are given only for firm matches. Only part of the rows carry a size: once, few, many, or a class if the clone is expanded.

V gene: TRBV5-1; clone size: NA; D gene: NA; J gene: TRBJ1-1; CDR3 DNA: TGCGCCAGCAGCCCTAAACTCCGGGACATGAACACTGAAGCTTTCTTT; CDR3 protein: CASSPKLRDMNTEAFF
V gene: TRBV11-2; clone size: NA; D gene: TRBD1; J gene: TRBJ1-6; CDR3 DNA: TGTGCCAGCAGAACGGACAGGGGGCACGATTCACCCCTCCACTTT; CDR3 protein: CASRTDRGHDSPLHF
V gene: TRBV19; clone size: NA; D gene: NA; J gene: TRBJ1-1; CDR3 DNA: TGTGCCACCCGCGTTGGCACTGAAGCTTTCTTT; CDR3 protein: CATRVGTEAFF
V gene: TRBV2; clone size: NA; D gene: TRBD1; J gene: TRBJ1-1; CDR3 DNA: TGTGCCAGCAGTGTTGAAGGGGGCCCAACGCTGGCTTTCTTT; CDR3 protein: CASSVEGGPTLAFF
V gene: TRBV5-4; clone size: NA; D gene: NA; J gene: TRBJ1-3; CDR3 DNA: TGTGCCAGCAGCCTGAGGGTTGCGGGCCTGATCTCTGGAAACACCATATATTTT; CDR3 protein: CASSLRVAGLISGNTIYF
V gene: TRBV28; clone size: NA; D gene: NA; J gene: TRBJ1-1; CDR3 DNA: TGTGCCAGCTCAGTGAACACTGAAGCTTTCTTT; CDR3 protein: CASSVNTEAFF
V gene: TRBV5-1; clone size: NA; D gene: NA; J gene: TRBJ1-2; CDR3 DNA: TGCGCCAGCAGCTTGTCGGGAGGGGACGGTAACTATGGCTACACCTTC; CDR3 protein: CASSLSGGDGNYGYTF
V gene: TRBV5-1; clone size: NA; D gene: NA; J gene: TRBJ2-3; CDR3 DNA: TGCGCCAGCATGAATGTGGGGGCCGGCACAGATACGCAGTATTTT; CDR3 protein: CASMNVGAGTDTQYF
V gene: TRBV28; clone size: NA; D gene: NA; J gene: TRBJ2-1; CDR3 DNA: TGTGCCAGCAGTCCCCGATCGACAGGATTTTTCTTC; CDR3 protein: CASSPRSTGFFF
V gene: TRBV4-1; clone size: once; D gene: NA; J gene: TRBJ1-3; CDR3 DNA: TGCGCCAGCAGGGGCAGACGCTCTGGAAACACCATATATTTT; CDR3 protein: CASRGRRSGNTIYF
V gene: TRBV2; clone size: NA; D gene: TRBD1; J gene: TRBJ1-2; CDR3 DNA: TGTGCCAGCAGCGAGGGACAGATGAAAAATGGCTACACCTTC; CDR3 protein: CASSEGQMKNGYTF
V gene: TRBV28; clone size: NA; D gene: NA; J gene: TRBJ1-6; CDR3 DNA: TGTGCCAGTTTGGAGGGGCGCTCCTATAATTCACCCCTCCACTTT; CDR3 protein: CASLEGRSYNSPLHF
V gene: TRBV16; clone size: few; D gene: TRBD1; J gene: TRBJ2-7; CDR3 DNA: TGTGCCAGCAGCCTCCGGGACAGGGTATCCGAGCAGTACTTC; CDR3 protein: CASSLRDRVSEQYF
V gene: TRBV6-5; clone size: NA; D gene: NA; J gene: TRBJ1-6; CDR3 DNA: TGTGCCAGCCTCTACGGGGGGGCGTCTAATTCACCCCTCCACTTT; CDR3 protein: CASLYGGASNSPLHF
V gene: TRBV7-9; clone size: NA; D gene: TRBD1; J gene: TRBJ1-5; CDR3 DNA: TGTGCCAGCAGCTTTACAGGGGGGAGAAATCAGCCCCAGCATTTT; CDR3 protein: CASSFTGGRNQPQHF
V gene: TRBV28; clone size: few; D gene: TRBD1; J gene: TRBJ1-6; CDR3 DNA: TGTGCCAGCAGTCCCCCCAGGGGGCCCTATAATTCACCCCTCCACTTT; CDR3 protein: CASSPPRGPYNSPLHF
V gene: TRBV5-5; clone size: NA; D gene: NA; J gene: TRBJ1-1; CDR3 DNA: TGTGCCAGCAGAAGGGGATTGAACACTGAAGCTTTCTTT; CDR3 protein: CASRRGLNTEAFF
V gene: TRBV6-5; clone size: NA; D gene: TRBD2; J gene: TRBJ2-5; CDR3 DNA: TGTGCCAGCAGTTACTCTGTCGGGGGGGCTCGCGAGACCCAGTACTTC; CDR3 protein: CASSYSVGGARETQYF
V gene: TRBV9; clone size: NA; D gene: NA; J gene: TRBJ2-1; CDR3 DNA: TGTGCCAGCAGCCCCGAGGGCTCCTACAATGAGCAGTTCTTC; CDR3 protein: CASSPEGSYNEQFF
V gene: TRBV5-6; clone size: NA; D gene: TRBD1; J gene: TRBJ1-1; CDR3 DNA: TGTGCCAGCAGTTCCTACAGGGGCCTGAACACTGAAGCTTTCTTT; CDR3 protein: CASSSYRGLNTEAFF
V gene: TRBV19; clone size: NA; D gene: TRBD1; J gene: TRBJ1-2; CDR3 DNA: TGTGCCAGTAGTCCATCCTGGGACAGCTATGGCTACACCTTC; CDR3 protein: CASSPSWDSYGYTF
V gene: TRBV7-2; clone size: NA; D gene: NA; J gene: TRBJ1-3; CDR3 DNA: TGTGCCAGCAGCTTAGTTTCCGGGGGTCTCTCTGGAAACACCATATATTTT; CDR3 protein: CASSLVSGGLSGNTIYF
V gene: TRBV5-4; clone size: NA; D gene: TRBD1; J gene: TRBJ1-2; CDR3 DNA: TGTGCCAGCAGCCACTCGGGACAGGGTAACTATGGCTACACCTTC; CDR3 protein: CASSHSGQGNYGYTF
V gene: TRBV2; clone size: once; D gene: TRBD1; J gene: TRBJ1-5; CDR3 DNA: TGTGCCAGCAGCCGGACAGGGGAGAATCAGCCCCAGCATTTT; CDR3 protein: CASSRTGENQPQHF
V gene: TRBV7-6; clone size: NA; D gene: TRBD1; J gene: TRBJ2-2; CDR3 DNA: TGTGCCAGCAGCTTCTCCATACAGGGGCGACGGACCGGGGAGCTGTTTTTT; CDR3 protein: CASSFSIQGRRTGELFF
V gene: TRBV7-9; clone size: NA; D gene: NA; J gene: TRBJ1-6; CDR3 DNA: TGTGCCAGCAGCCTAGATCTAGGACAATATAATTCACCCCTCCACTTT; CDR3 protein: CASSLDLGQYNSPLHF
V gene: TRBV10-3; clone size: NA; D gene: TRBD2; J gene: TRBJ2-3; CDR3 DNA: TGTGCCATCACGAGCGGGGGCACAGATACGCAGTATTTT; CDR3 protein: CAITSGGTDTQYF
V gene: TRBV7-3; clone size: few; D gene: TRBD1; J gene: TRBJ2-2; CDR3 DNA: TGTGCCAGCAGCCCCCAGGGGGCCTCGGGCACCGGGGAGCTGTTTTTT; CDR3 protein: CASSPQGASGTGELFF
V gene: TRBV30; clone size: NA; D gene: NA; J gene: TRBJ1-6; CDR3 DNA: TGTGCCTGCCGCGACACCTATGATTCACCCCTCCACTTT; CDR3 protein: CACRDTYDSPLHF
V gene: TRBV19; clone size: NA; D gene: NA; J gene: TRBJ1-5; CDR3 DNA: TGTGCCAGTAGTATAAAGGGGCGGCAGCCCCAGCATTTT; CDR3 protein: CASSIKGRQPQHF
V gene: TRBV7-3; clone size: once; D gene: NA; J gene: TRBJ1-2; CDR3 DNA: TGTGCCAGCAGCCGGGGGAGGGCACTTGTCTCGCGGGGGAACTATGGCTACACCTTC; CDR3 protein: CASSRGRALVSRGNYGYTF
V gene: TRBV11-2; clone size: NA; D gene: NA; J gene: TRBJ2-7; CDR3 DNA: TGTGCCAGCAGCTTAGATTTTCGGCGGGGATTCTCCTACGAGCAGTACTTC; CDR3 protein: CASSLDFRRGFSYEQYF
V gene: TRBV29-1; clone size: NA; D gene: NA; J gene: TRBJ1-4; CDR3 DNA: TGCAGCGTTGAAGTTAGGCCGCTAATAGCGGCAACTAATGAAAAACTGTTTTTT; CDR3 protein: CSVEVRPLIAATNEKLFF
V gene: TRBV5-1; clone size: NA; D gene: NA; J gene: TRBJ2-3; CDR3 DNA: TGCGCCAGCAGCTTGGCGGTCCTCACGCCAAACACAGATACGCAGTATTTT; CDR3 protein: CASSLAVLTPNTDTQYF
V gene: TRBV30; clone size: NA; D gene: NA; J gene: TRBJ1-5; CDR3 DNA: TGTGCCTGGAGTGTAGAGGGTTTTAGCAATCAGCCCCAGCATTTT; CDR3 protein: CAWSVEGFSNQPQHF
V gene: TRBV30; clone size: NA; D gene: NA; J gene: TRBJ1-1; CDR3 DNA: TGTGCCTGGACCCTTACTTCAGGGGTTGGCACTGAAGCTTTCTTT; CDR3 protein: CAWTLTSGVGTEAFF
V gene: TRBV19; clone size: once; D gene: TRBD2; J gene: TRBJ2-3; CDR3 DNA: TGTGCCAGTAGTTCTAGCGGGGGCACAGATACGCAGTATTTT; CDR3 protein: CASSSSGGTDTQYF
V gene: TRBV11-2; clone size: NA; D gene: NA; J gene: TRBJ1-5; CDR3 DNA: TGTGCCAGCAGCTTAGAAGAGGGTCAGCCCCAGCATTTT; CDR3 protein: CASSLEEGQPQHF
V gene: TRBV10-3; clone size: NA; D gene: TRBD1; J gene: TRBJ2-3; CDR3 DNA: TGTGCCACCAGGGACAGGGCGGCAGATACGCAGTATTTT; CDR3 protein: CATRDRAADTQYF
V gene: TRBV6-6; clone size: NA; D gene: NA; J gene: TRBJ2-3; CDR3 DNA: TGTGCCAGCAGTCACGCCCCGGGTGGGTTTACAGATACGCAGTATTTT; CDR3 protein: CASSHAPGGFTDTQYF
V gene: TRBV27; clone size: NA; D gene: NA; J gene: TRBJ1-4; CDR3 DNA: TGTGCCAGCAGTTTATTCGGGGGGCGCGTTGAAAAACTGTTTTTT; CDR3 protein: CASSLFGGRVEKLFF
V gene: TRBV5-1; clone size: NA; D gene: TRBD1; J gene: TRBJ1-4; CDR3 DNA: TGCGCCAGCAGCTTTTCAGGGGGCCGTGAAAAACTGTTTTTT; CDR3 protein: CASSFSGGREKLFF
V gene: TRBV18; clone size: few; D gene: TRBD1; J gene: TRBJ1-1; CDR3 DNA: TGTGCCAGCTCACCAAATTCGGGACAGGGAGTAACCACTGAAGCTTTCTTT; CDR3 protein: CASSPNSGQGVTTEAFF
V gene: TRBV28; clone size: NA; D gene: NA; J gene: TRBJ1-2; CDR3 DNA: TGTGCCAGCACCCTGGGGGGGCGCGACTATGGCTACACCTTC; CDR3 protein: CASTLGGRDYGYTF
V gene: TRBV7-9; clone size: NA; D gene: NA; J gene: TRBJ2-1; CDR3 DNA: TGTGCCAGCAGCCCAAGTGGGGGGGCCAGGAATGAGCAGTTCTTC; CDR3 protein: CASSPSGGARNEQFF
V gene: TRBV7-9; clone size: NA; D gene: TRBD1; J gene: TRBJ2-6; CDR3 DNA: TGTGCCAGCAGCACGCGGTCGGGACAGGGTAGCTCTGGGGCCAACGTCCTGACTTTC; CDR3 protein: CASSTRSGQGSSGANVLTF
V gene: TRBV28; clone size: NA; D gene: NA; J gene: TRBJ1-2; CDR3 DNA: TGTGCCAGCAGTTTGCAAGAGGGCTATGGCTACACCTTC; CDR3 protein: CASSLQEGYGYTF
V gene: TRBV5-5; clone size: NA; D gene: TRBD2; J gene: TRBJ2-7; CDR3 DNA: TGTGCCAGCAGCACCGAAAGCGGGGGGGCCCCCGAGCAGTACTTC; CDR3 protein: CASSTESGGAPEQYF
V gene: TRBV5-1; clone size: NA; D gene: TRBD2; J gene: TRBJ2-7; CDR3 DNA: TGCGCCAGCAGCTCCGGGACTATCTCCTACGAGCAGTACTTC; CDR3 protein: CASSSGTISYEQYF
V gene: TRBV6-5; clone size: NA; D gene: TRBD1; J gene: TRBJ2-7; CDR3 DNA: TGTGCCAGCAGTTACGGGACAGGGGGCTACGAGCAGTACTTC; CDR3 protein: CASSYGTGGYEQYF
V gene: TRBV25-1; clone size: once; D gene: NA; J gene: TRBJ2-1; CDR3 DNA: TGTGCCAGCAGTGATCCTCAACGAAGCGCGAGCTCCTACAATGAGCAGTTCTTC; CDR3 protein: CASSDPQRSASSYNEQFF
V gene: TRBV28; clone size: NA; D gene: TRBD1; J gene: TRBJ1-4; CDR3 DNA: TGTGCCAGCAGCTCCGCCCCAGGGGGAACTAATGAAAAACTGTTTTTT; CDR3 protein: CASSSAPGGTNEKLFF
V gene: TRBV4-1; clone size: NA; D gene: NA; J gene: TRBJ1-2; CDR3 DNA: TGCGCCAGCAGCCAAGCGCCGGGGGAAGTCTATGGCTACACCTTC; CDR3 protein: CASSQAPGEVYGYTF
V gene: TRBV21-1; clone size: NA; D gene: NA; J gene: TRBJ2-2; CDR3 DNA: TGTGCCAGCAGCGAACACCGGGACAGAGACACCGGGGAGCTGTTTTTT; CDR3 protein: CASSEHRDRDTGELFF
V gene: TRBV6-2/TRBV6-3; clone size: once; D gene: NA; J gene: TRBJ1-5; CDR3 DNA: TGTGCCAGCAGCGAGACCCAGGGTAATCAGCCCCAGCATTTT; CDR3 protein: CASSETQGNQPQHF
V gene: TRBV5-4; clone size: NA; D gene: NA; J gene: TRBJ1-2; CDR3 DNA: TGTGCCAGCAGCGCCGGTGGCCAGGCGCATGGCTACACCTTC; CDR3 protein: CASSAGGQAHGYTF
V gene: TRBV5-4; clone size: few; D gene: TRBD1; J gene: TRBJ1-2; CDR3 DNA: TGTGCCAGCAGTTCCGGGACAGGGCACTATGGCTACACCTTC; CDR3 protein: CASSSGTGHYGYTF
V gene: TRBV5-5; clone size: NA; D gene: NA; J gene: TRBJ2-1; CDR3 DNA: TGTGCCAGCAGCTTGGAGAGCCGTGACAATGAGCAGTTCTTC; CDR3 protein: CASSLESRDNEQFF
V gene: TRBV2; clone size: once; D gene: TRBD1; J gene: TRBJ1-4; CDR3 DNA: TGTGCCAGCAGTGGTCCCAGGGGGCCGGTTGAAAAACTGTTTTTT; CDR3 protein: CASSGPRGPVEKLFF
V gene: TRBV12-3/TRBV12-4; clone size: NA; D gene: NA; J gene: TRBJ1-2; CDR3 DNA: TGTGCCAGCAGGTCCGACGGGAATTATGGCTACACCTTC; CDR3 protein: CASRSDGNYGYTF